This note documents a single T cell receptor (beta chain) sequence. Its antigen is undetermined. This table comes from immunoSEQ multiplex PCR, and its TCRdb copy is limited to in-frame clones, with some not included. This sample has roughly 50,000 clones; less than 85% occur once, and the top ten carry about 0.51%. The V segment lost 4 bases and the J segment 10 bases; nucleotides outside the gene matches: 17. The CDR3 extends over 16 amino acids. CDR1 is MNHEY and CDR2 is SVGAGI in the germline V gene. These data originate in a study of memory CD4+ T cells and cytomegalovirus serostatus. On the study more broadly: Healthy Belgian adult donors included nine or ten CMV-positive and approximately 25 CMV-negative people.

Single viable CD3+CD4+CD8-CD45RO+ cells were sorted as the memory CD4+ T cells. CMV serostatus came from serum IgG against pp150, pp28, p38, p52. Study results and limitations: Each of some 67 CMV-associated TCRbeta sequences occurred in one to five individuals.

J is TRBJ1-2 and V is TRBV6-5; TRBD1 matches at 8 bases. Sequenced sample: memory CD4+ T cells from blood. The receptor was derived from an adult in good health and CMV-seronegative. Some clones in this sample may be carry-over from other donors' samples. The chain's CDR3 is CASSFEGGQGRLPYTF. DNA of the CDR3: TGTGCCAGCAGTTTCGAGGGAGGACAGGGCCGCCTTCCCTACACCTTC.